This entry lists 17 T cell receptor beta chains sequenced from one sample in a study of cytomegalovirus exposure and HLA in healthy donors. 13 Jbeta primers and 60 Vbeta primers were used for the PCR. The protocol was immunoSEQ multiplex PCR, while the TCRdb copy is restricted to in-frame clones and leaves out a portion. The repertoire holds roughly 33,000 clones, with around three quarters as singletons. Sequenced: PBMCs. The source is a male donor in good health and CMV-seronegative.

This sequence joins TRBV2 and TRBJ2-7; D is ambiguous. This CDR3 contains 11 residues. V gave up 6 bases and J gave up 4 bases, with 7 bases separating them. CDR1 is SNHLY, CDR2 FYNNEI, per germline. The CDR3, as DNA: TGTGCCAGCAGCGAGGAATACGAGCAGTACTTC. Its protein product is CASSEEYEQYF.

The V and J genes are TRBV7-9 and TRBJ1-6; D remains unclear. V shed 6 bases and J shed 9 bases, with 12 bases lying between them. The CDR3 has 13 residues. CDR1 and CDR2 (germline): SEHNR, FQNEAQ (reference sequence). The CDR3 here is CASRGEGGSPLHF. CDR3 nucleotides: TGTGCCAGCAGAGGAGAAGGAGGTTCACCCCTCCACTTT.

This chain joins TRBV30 and TRBJ1-5, with D perhaps matching TRBD1 (5 bases). CDR1 is GTSNPN and CDR2 is SVGIG in the germline V gene (reference sequence). The CDR3 runs to 13 residues. Trimming removed 0 bases at V and 5 bases at J, with 8 bases between. The CDR3 here is CAWSVGADQPQHF. Written as DNA, the CDR3 is TGTGCCTGGAGTGTAGGGGCGGATCAGCCCCAGCATTTT.

The sample holds one count of this clone. This chain links TRBV18 with TRBJ2-2; D unclear. CDR1 KGHSH and CDR2 LQKENI come from the germline V gene. CDR3 size: 14 residues. The germline V and J ends were trimmed by 4 bases and 2 bases, with 8 bases remaining between them. The CDR3 spells CASSLALNTGELFF. Written as DNA, the CDR3 is TGTGCCAGCTCACTAGCCCTAAACACCGGGGAGCTGTTTTTT.

The chain links TRBV4-2 to TRBJ2-3; TRBD1 is a possible D gene (7 bases). Per the germline V gene, CDR1 is LGHNA and CDR2 is YNFKEQ. Trimming took off 0 bases at V and 6 bases at J, with 10 bases between the two ends. The length of the CDR3 is 14 residues. The CDR3 sequence: CASSQDRGVDTQYF. CDR3 nucleotide sequence: TGTGCCAGCAGCCAAGACAGGGGGGTGGATACGCAGTATTTT.

The V call is TRBV5-6, the J call TRBJ1-5; 9 nucleotides align to TRBD1. Germline CDR1 reads SGHDT; CDR2 reads YYEEEE. V lost 2 bases to trimming and J lost 6 bases; unmatched junction nucleotides: 3. CDR3 length: 14 amino acids. The DNA for the CDR3 is TGTGCCAGCAGCTTACAGGGGGCTCGTCAGCCCCAGCATTTT. Amino acids: CASSLQGARQPQHF. Drawing the rest from reference TRBV5-6 and TRBJ1-5, the complete variable domain is DAGVTQSPTHLIKTRGQQVTLRCSPKSGHDTVSWYQQALGQGPQFIFQYYEEEERQRGNFPDRFSGHQFPNYSSELNVNALLLGDSALYLCASSLQGARQPQHFGDGTRLSIL.

The rearrangement joins TRBV5-1 to TRBJ2-3; 11 nucleotides line up with TRBD2. Germline-derived CDR1 and CDR2 are SGHRS and YFSETQ. Trimming at V came to 4 bases and at J to 4 bases, leaving 8 bases not matched to a gene. The CDR3 is 16 amino acids. This CDR3 reads CASSGRLAGKADTQYF. Written as DNA, the CDR3 is TGCGCCAGCAGCGGACGACTAGCGGGGAAAGCAGATACGCAGTATTTT.

The chain is built from TRBV11-2 and TRBJ2-7; 14 bases fit TRBD2. V gave up 5 bases and J gave up 3 bases; unmatched junction bases: 3. Germline-derived CDR1 and CDR2 are SGHAT and FQNNGV. The CDR3 totals 15 residues. This CDR3 is CASSRGLAGGYEQYF. The DNA for the CDR3 is TGTGCCAGCAGCCGAGGACTAGCGGGGGGCTACGAGCAGTACTTC. Supplemented by reference TRBV11-2 and TRBJ2-7, the full variable domain reads EAGVAQSPRYKIIEKRQSVAFWCNPISGHATLYWYQQILGQGPKLLIQFQNNGVVDDSQLPKDRFSAERLKGVDSTLKIQPAKLEDSAVYLCASSRGLAGGYEQYFGPGTRLTVT.

Concerning this clone itself: This CDR3 is also generated by other DNA sequences in the sample. The chain couples TRBV7-3 to TRBJ2-1, with 9 bases lining up with TRBD2. Trimming took 1 base from V and 6 from J; bases not matched to a gene: 1. CDR3 size: 14 residues. Germline V gene data show CDR1 as SGHTA and CDR2 as FQGTGA. The DNA for the CDR3 is TGTGCCAGCAGCTTAAGCGGGAGGGCCAATGAGCAGTTCTTC. Protein: CASSLSGRANEQFF.

The chain couples TRBV5-1 to TRBJ2-7; 10 bases are shared with TRBD2. CDR1 and CDR2 from the germline V gene are SGHRS and YFSETQ. V gave up 4 bases and J gave up 3 bases; unmatched junction bases: 10. The CDR3 sequence is 16 residues long. This chain's CDR3 is CASSLLSGGPLYEQYF. CDR3 bases: TGCGCCAGCAGCCTGCTTAGCGGGGGGCCTCTCTACGAGCAGTACTTC.

A few counts support this clone. The chain combines TRBV4-1 with TRBJ1-4, with D perhaps TRBD1 (5 bases). Between the trimmed V and J ends, which lost 2 bases and 8 bases, there was a span of 9 bases. Germline V lookup: CDR1 MGHRA, CDR2 YSYEKL. The CDR3 covers 13 residues. In DNA form, the CDR3 reads TGCGCCAGCAGCCAAACCAGGGCCGAAAAACTGTTTTTT. The encoded protein is CASSQTRAEKLFF.

This clone was seen only a few times. This sequence joins TRBV7-6 and TRBJ2-3; 7 nucleotides match TRBD1. V lost 0 bases, J lost 8 bases, and 8 bases stayed unmatched. There are 15 residues in the CDR3. Per germline, CDR1 SGHVS and CDR2 FNYEAQ. In nucleotides, the CDR3 is TGTGCCAGCAGCTTAGCCAGCCAGGGGGTCGGTACGCAGTATTTT. It specifies CASSLASQGVGTQYF.

The chain uses TRBV10-3 and TRBJ2-2; 9 positions match TRBD1. V trimming: 7 bases; J trimming: 5 bases; junction bases outside the gene matches: 8. Per the germline V gene, CDR1 is ENHRY and CDR2 is SYGVKD. The CDR3 contains 15 residues. The CDR3 bases are TGTGCCATCACCGAGGGACAGGGTAGGACCGGGGAGCTGTTTTTT. It yields the protein CAITEGQGRTGELFF.

The chain recombines TRBV6-5 with TRBJ1-6, with D possibly matching TRBD1 (5 bases). The CDR3 has 12 amino acids. The V end lost 7 bases, the J end lost 10 bases, and 11 bases lay between the germline ends. Looked up from germline, CDR1 is MNHEY and CDR2 is SVGAGI. The CDR3 sequence: CASTQGGSPLHF. Written as DNA, the CDR3 is TGTGCCAGCACGCAGGGTGGGTCACCCCTCCACTTT.

The chain recombines TRBV5-6 with TRBJ1-3; 7 bases are shared with TRBD1. The CDR3 is made up of 14 amino acids. Germline assignment: CDR1 SGHDT and CDR2 YYEEEE. Trimming took 4 bases from V and 4 from J; bases not matched to a gene: 5. The CDR3 loop is CASSPGQIGNTIYF. The CDR3 region has the DNA TGTGCCAGCAGCCCGGGACAGATCGGAAACACCATATATTTT.

This rearrangement joins TRBV7-2 to TRBJ2-7; the D is unclear. Trimming cost V 2 bases and J 5 bases, with 13 bases left between them. In germline, CDR1 is SGHTA, CDR2 FQGNSA. The CDR3 is 14 residues long. The CDR3 here is CASSLTADRNEQYF. CDR3 DNA sequence: TGTGCCAGCAGCTTAACAGCAGACCGGAACGAGCAGTACTTC.

Within the sample, this clone is medium-sized (0.01 to 0.1%). The chain is built from TRBV5-4 and TRBJ1-6, with D possibly being TRBD1 (5 bases). Germline lookup yields CDR1 SGHNT and CDR2 YYREEE (reference sequence). Trimming removed 0 bases at V and 8 bases at J, with 12 bases between. CDR3 length equals 15 residues. The CDR3 nucleotides are TGTGCCAGCAGCTTGGCGTCCGGGGGAGATTCACCCCTCCACTTT. It yields the protein CASSLASGGDSPLHF.